This T cell receptor (beta chain) was captured by sequencing in a study of blood T cells in healthy people across ages. This clonotype was counted a few times. Germline loops: CDR1 SGHNT, CDR2 YYREEE (reference sequence). The CDR3 runs to 14 residues. V was cut by 4 bases and J by 6 bases, with 16 bases left in between. Using a J-beta primer mix together with a sample-barcoded 5' primer, a second PCR was run for about 6 to 11 cycles. TCRdb passed the 5' RACE reads through MiXCR, listing each CDR3 protein once. In the table there are about 670,000 distinct CDR3 sequences, under 65% of which are singletons.

The source of this sequence is a woman older than 75 in good health. Sequencing input: blood. The chain carries TRBV5-4 and TRBJ1-2; maybe TRBD1 (6 bases). In DNA form, the CDR3 reads TGTGCCAGCAGCGTTGGACAGAGACGCGATGGCTACACCTTC. This translates into CASSVGQRRDGYTF.